These 2 T cell receptor beta chains originate from one sample sequenced in a study of vaccination effects on CD4 cells after COVID-19 (dated by TCRdb to the early 2020s). Antigen specificity for these receptors is unknown. The receptor library was made with the immunoSEQ multiplex PCR assay. In TCRdb, the immuneACCESS table is reduced to in-frame sequences with V and J assigned. These tables do not hold every clone; where another copy was compared, an unresolved V gene accounts for under half, and the others remain unexplained. The sample table contains roughly 29,000 clones; only one count was recorded for about 60% of them. The ten top clones hold 9.9% of the sample. After 10 to 11 days of culture, CD4+ T cells were isolated with the EasySep CD4+ T cell isolation kit. The source material was CD4+ T cells from PBMCs cultured without peptide, sampled before COVID-19 vaccination. The source of these receptors is a human donor who received a COVID-19 vaccine.

This chain joins TRBV7-2 and TRBJ2-1, with D hard to call. The CDR3 totals 17 residues. The germline V gene encodes CDR1 SGHTA and CDR2 FQGNSA. V shed 1 base and J shed 2 bases, with 15 bases lying between them. CDR3 amino acids: CASSLGSVASTYNEQFF. CDR3 in DNA: TGTGCCAGCAGCTTAGGATCTGTGGCTAGTACCTACAATGAGCAGTTCTTC.

This sequence joins TRBV19 and TRBJ2-5; the D is unclear. CDR3 length equals 11 residues. V lost 4 bases and J 4 bases, leaving 4 bases between the germline ends. Germline V gene sequence: CDR1 LNHDA, CDR2 SQIVND (reference sequence). CDR3 sequence (DNA): TGTGCCAGTAGTACACGAGAGACCCAGTACTTC. Its protein product is CASSTRETQYF.